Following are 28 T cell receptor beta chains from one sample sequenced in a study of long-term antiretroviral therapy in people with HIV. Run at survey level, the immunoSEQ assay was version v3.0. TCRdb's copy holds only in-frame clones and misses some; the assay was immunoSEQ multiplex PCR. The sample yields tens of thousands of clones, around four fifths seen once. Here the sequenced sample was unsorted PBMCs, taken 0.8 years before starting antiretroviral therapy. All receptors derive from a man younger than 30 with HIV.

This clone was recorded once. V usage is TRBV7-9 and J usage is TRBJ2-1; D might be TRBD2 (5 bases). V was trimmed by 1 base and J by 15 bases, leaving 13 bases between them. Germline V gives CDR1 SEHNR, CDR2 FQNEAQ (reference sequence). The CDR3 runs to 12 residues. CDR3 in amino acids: CASSLGDGRGFF. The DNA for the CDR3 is TGTGCCAGCAGCTTAGGTGACGGACGGGGGTTCTTC.

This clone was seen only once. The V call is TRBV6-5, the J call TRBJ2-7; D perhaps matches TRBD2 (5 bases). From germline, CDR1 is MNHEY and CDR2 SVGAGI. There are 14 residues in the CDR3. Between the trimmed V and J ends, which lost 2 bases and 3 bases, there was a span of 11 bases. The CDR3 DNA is TGTGCCAGCAGTTACCTCCACGGAGGCTACGAGCAGTACTTC. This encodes CASSYLHGGYEQYF.

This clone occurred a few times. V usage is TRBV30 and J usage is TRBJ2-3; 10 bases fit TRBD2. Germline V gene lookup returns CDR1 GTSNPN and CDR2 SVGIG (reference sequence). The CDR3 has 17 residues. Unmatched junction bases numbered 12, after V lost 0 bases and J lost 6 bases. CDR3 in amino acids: CAWSVFGAGGPEDTQYF. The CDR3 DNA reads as TGTGCCTGGAGTGTATTCGGAGCGGGGGGGCCAGAGGATACGCAGTATTTT.

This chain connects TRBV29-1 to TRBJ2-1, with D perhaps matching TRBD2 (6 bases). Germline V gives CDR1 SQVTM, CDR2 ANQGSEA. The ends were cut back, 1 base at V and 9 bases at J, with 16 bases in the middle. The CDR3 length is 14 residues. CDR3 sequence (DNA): TGCAGCGTTGAAGGGTCAGGAGGGGCGGGTGAGCAGTTCTTC. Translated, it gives CSVEGSGGAGEQFF.

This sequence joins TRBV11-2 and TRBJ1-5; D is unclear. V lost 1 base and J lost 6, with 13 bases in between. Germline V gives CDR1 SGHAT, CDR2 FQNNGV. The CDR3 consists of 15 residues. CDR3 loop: CASSLGGRYPQPQHF. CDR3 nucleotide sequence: TGTGCCAGCAGCTTAGGTGGGAGGTACCCTCAGCCCCAGCATTTT. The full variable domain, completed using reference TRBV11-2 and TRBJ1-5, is EAGVAQSPRYKIIEKRQSVAFWCNPISGHATLYWYQQILGQGPKLLIQFQNNGVVDDSQLPKDRFSAERLKGVDSTLKIQPAKLEDSAVYLCASSLGGRYPQPQHFGDGTRLSIL.

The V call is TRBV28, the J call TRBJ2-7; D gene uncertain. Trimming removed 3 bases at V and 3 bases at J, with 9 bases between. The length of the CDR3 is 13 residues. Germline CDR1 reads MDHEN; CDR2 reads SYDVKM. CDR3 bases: TGTGCCAGCAGTTTGACTCAGAACTACGAGCAGTACTTC. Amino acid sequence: CASSLTQNYEQYF. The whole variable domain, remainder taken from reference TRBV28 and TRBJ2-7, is DVKVTQSSRYLVKRTGEKVFLECVQDMDHENMFWYRQDPGLGLRLIYFSYDVKMKEKGDIPEGYSVSREKKERFSLILESASTNQTSMYLCASSLTQNYEQYFGPGTRLTVT.

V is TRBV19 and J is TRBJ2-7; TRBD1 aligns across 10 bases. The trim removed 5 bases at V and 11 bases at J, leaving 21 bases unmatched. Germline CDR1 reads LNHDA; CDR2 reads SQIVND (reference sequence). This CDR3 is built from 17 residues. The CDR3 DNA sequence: TGTGCCAGTAGTGCCCGGGACAGGGGTTGGGAGGAAGGCTCGAAGTACTTC. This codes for CASSARDRGWEEGSKYF.

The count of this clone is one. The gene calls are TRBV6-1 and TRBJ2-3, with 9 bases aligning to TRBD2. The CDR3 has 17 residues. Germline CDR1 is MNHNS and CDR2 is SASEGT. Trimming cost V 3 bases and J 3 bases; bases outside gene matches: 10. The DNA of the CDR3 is TGTGCCAGCAGTGAGGGTTCCTGGACTAGCGCGACAGATACGCAGTATTTT. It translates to CASSEGSWTSATDTQYF.

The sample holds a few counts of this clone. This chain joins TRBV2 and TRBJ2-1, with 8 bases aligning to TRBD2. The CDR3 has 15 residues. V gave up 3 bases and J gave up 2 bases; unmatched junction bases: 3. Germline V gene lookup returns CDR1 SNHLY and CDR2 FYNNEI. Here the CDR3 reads CASSEGTRAYNEQFF. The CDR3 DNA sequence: TGTGCCAGCAGTGAGGGGACTAGGGCCTACAATGAGCAGTTCTTC.

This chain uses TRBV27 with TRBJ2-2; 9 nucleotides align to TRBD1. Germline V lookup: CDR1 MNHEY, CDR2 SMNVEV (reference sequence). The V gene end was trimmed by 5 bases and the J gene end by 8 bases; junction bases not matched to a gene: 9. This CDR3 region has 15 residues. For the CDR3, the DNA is TGTGCCAGCAGTACGCAAACAGGGGGCGCGGGGGAGCTGTTTTTT. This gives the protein CASSTQTGGAGELFF.

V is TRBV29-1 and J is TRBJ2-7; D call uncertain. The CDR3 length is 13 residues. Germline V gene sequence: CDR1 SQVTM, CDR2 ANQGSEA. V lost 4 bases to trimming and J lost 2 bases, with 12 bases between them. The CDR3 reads CSVGRDTAYEQYF. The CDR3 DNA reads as TGCAGCGTTGGAAGGGATACGGCCTACGAGCAGTACTTC.

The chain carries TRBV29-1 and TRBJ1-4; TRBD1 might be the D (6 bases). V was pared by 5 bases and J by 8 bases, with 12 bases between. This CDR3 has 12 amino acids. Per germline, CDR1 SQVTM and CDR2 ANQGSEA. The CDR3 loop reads CSVLRQGEKLFF. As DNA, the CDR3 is TGCAGCGTTCTTCGGCAGGGGGAAAAACTGTTTTTT.

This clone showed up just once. CDR3 sequence (DNA): TGCAGCGTTGGGGGTACAGGCACCTACGAGCAGTACTTC. As protein: CSVGGTGTYEQYF. The rearrangement uses TRBV29-1 and TRBJ2-7, with D possibly being TRBD1 (5 bases). CDR3 length: 13 amino acids. Per the germline V gene, CDR1 is SQVTM and CDR2 is ANQGSEA. The germline V and J ends were trimmed by 4 bases and 2 bases, with 12 bases remaining between them.

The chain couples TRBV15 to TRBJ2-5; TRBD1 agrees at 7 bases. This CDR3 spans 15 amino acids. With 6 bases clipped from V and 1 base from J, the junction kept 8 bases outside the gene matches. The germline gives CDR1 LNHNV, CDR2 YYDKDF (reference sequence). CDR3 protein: CATRPTGVIQETQYF. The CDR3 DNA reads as TGTGCCACCAGACCAACAGGGGTAATCCAAGAGACCCAGTACTTC.

CDR3 sequence reads: CASSLGGGEGASYEQYF. The CDR3 bases are TGTGCCAGCAGCTTAGGGGGAGGGGAGGGGGCTTCCTACGAGCAGTACTTC. The chain combines TRBV7-9 with TRBJ2-7; D may be TRBD1 or TRBD2 (7 bases each). The germline V gene encodes CDR1 SEHNR and CDR2 FQNEAQ (reference sequence). This CDR3 is 17 amino acids long. V was trimmed by 1 base and J by 1 base, leaving 17 bases between them. The full variable domain, completed using reference TRBV7-9 and TRBJ2-7, is DTGVSQNPRHKITKRGQNVTFRCDPISEHNRLYWYRQTLGQGPEFLTYFQNEAQLEKSRLLSDRFSAERPKGSFSTLEIQRTEQGDSAMYLCASSLGGGEGASYEQYFGPGTRLTVT.

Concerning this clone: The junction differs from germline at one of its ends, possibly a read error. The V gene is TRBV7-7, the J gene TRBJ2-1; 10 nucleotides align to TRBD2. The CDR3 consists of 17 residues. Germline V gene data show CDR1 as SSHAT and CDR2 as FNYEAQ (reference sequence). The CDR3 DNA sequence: TGTGCTAGCAGCTTGGGGGCTGGGACTAGCGCCTACAATGAGCAGTTCTTC. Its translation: CASSLGAGTSAYNEQFF.

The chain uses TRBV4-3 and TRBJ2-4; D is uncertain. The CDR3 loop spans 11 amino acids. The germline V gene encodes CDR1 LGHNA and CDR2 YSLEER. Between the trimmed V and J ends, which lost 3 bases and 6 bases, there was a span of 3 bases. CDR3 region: CASSHRNIQYF. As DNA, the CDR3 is TGCGCCAGCAGCCATAGAAACATTCAGTACTTC.

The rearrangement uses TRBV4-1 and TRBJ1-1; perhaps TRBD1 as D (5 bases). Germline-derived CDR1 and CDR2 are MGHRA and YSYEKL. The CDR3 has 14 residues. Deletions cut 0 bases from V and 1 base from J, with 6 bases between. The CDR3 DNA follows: TGCGCCAGCAGCCAAGAGAGGGGGAACACTGAAGCTTTCTTT. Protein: CASSQERGNTEAFF.

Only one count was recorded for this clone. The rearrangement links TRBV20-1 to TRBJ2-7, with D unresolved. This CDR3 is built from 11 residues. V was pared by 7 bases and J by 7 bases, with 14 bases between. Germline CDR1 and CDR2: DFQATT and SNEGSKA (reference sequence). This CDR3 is CSGLVAGEQYF. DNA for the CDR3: TGCAGTGGGCTAGTGGCTGGTGAGCAGTACTTC.

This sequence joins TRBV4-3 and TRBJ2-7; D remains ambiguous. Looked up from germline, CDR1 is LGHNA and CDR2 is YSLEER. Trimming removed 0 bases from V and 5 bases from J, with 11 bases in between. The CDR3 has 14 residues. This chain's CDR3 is CASSQDRAPDEQYF. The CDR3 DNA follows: TGCGCCAGCAGCCAAGATAGGGCCCCAGACGAGCAGTACTTC.

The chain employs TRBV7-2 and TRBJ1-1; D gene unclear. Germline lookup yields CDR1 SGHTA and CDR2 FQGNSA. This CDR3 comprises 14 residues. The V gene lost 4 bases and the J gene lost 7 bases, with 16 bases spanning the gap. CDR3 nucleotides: TGTGCCAGCAGCTCCCTATTGTTGCGTAGTGAAGCTTTCTTT. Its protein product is CASSSLLLRSEAFF.

CDR3 bases: TGTGCCAGCAGTTCCACTAAGGACAGGTTCTCCTACGAGCAGTACTTC. It encodes CASSSTKDRFSYEQYF. This chain joins TRBV28 and TRBJ2-7; 7 bases agree with TRBD1. This CDR3 is built from 16 residues. With V trimmed by 4 bases and J by 0 bases, 9 bases remained unmatched. CDR1 MDHEN and CDR2 SYDVKM come from the germline V gene.

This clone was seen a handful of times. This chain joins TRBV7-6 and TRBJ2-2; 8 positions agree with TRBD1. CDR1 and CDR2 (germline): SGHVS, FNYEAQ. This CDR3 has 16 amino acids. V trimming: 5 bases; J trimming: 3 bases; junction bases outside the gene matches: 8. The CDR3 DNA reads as TGTGCCAGCAGCCGACTGACAGGGGCGGACACCGGGGAGCTGTTTTTT. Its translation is CASSRLTGADTGELFF. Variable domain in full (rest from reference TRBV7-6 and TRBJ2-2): GAGVSQSPRYKVTKRGQDVALRCDPISGHVSLYWYRQALGQGPEFLTYFNYEAQQDKSGLPNDRFSAERPEGSISTLTIQRTEQRDSAMYRCASSRLTGADTGELFFGEGSRLTVL.

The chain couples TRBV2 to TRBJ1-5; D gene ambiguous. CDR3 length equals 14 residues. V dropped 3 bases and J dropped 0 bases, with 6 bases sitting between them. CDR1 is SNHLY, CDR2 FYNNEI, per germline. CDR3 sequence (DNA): TGTGCCAGCAGTGATATGTATAGCAATCAGCCCCAGCATTTT. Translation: CASSDMYSNQPQHF.

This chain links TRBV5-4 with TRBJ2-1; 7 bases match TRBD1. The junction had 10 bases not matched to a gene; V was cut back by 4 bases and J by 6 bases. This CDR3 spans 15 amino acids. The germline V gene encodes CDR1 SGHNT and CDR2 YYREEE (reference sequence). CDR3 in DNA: TGTGCCAGCAGCCGTTCCGACAGGGTGGGCAATGAGCAGTTCTTC. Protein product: CASSRSDRVGNEQFF.

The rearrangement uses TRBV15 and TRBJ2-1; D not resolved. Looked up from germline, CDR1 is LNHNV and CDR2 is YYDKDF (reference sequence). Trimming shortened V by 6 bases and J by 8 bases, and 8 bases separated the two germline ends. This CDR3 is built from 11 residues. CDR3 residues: CATRGNHEQFF. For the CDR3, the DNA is TGTGCCACCAGGGGAAACCATGAGCAGTTCTTC.

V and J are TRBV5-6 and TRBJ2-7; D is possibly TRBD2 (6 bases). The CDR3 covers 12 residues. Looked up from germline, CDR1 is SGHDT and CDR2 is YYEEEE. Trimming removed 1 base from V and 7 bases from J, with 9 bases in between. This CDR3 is CASSLRAGEQYF. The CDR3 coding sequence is TGTGCCAGCAGCTTGAGGGCGGGGGAGCAGTACTTC.

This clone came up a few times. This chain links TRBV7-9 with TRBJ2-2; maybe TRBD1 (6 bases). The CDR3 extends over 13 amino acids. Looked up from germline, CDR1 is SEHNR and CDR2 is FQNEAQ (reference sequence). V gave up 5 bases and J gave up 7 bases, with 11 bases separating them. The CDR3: CASSPWTDGELFF. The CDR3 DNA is TGTGCCAGCAGCCCCTGGACAGACGGGGAGCTGTTTTTT.